This T cell receptor beta chain stems from a study of CD8+CD57+ T cells in acquired aplastic anemia. For the study at large: Quantities of DNA derived from sorted CD4+ and CD8+ cells averaged approximately 3.3 ug. Sequencing produced an average of roughly 11 million reads per healthy donor for CD4+ cells.

The sample holds a few counts of this clonotype. Genomic DNA, the template, was used for profiling of the TCR beta VDJ and CDR3. TCRdb re-called the reads through MiXCR, storing one row per CDR3 protein. The sample records more than 100,000 distinct CDR3 sequences, roughly two fifths being singletons. The CDR3 totals 15 residues. Germline CDR1 MNHEY, CDR2 SMNVEV (reference sequence). The V and J ends lost 3 bases and 7 bases respectively, with 16 bases between them. Sequencing used sorted CD4+, CD8+, or CD8+CD57+ T cells (not recorded which) from PBMCs. This TCR came from a human donor in good health, serving as a control. The chain carries TRBV27 and TRBJ2-1; perhaps TRBD2 as D (7 bases). The DNA of the CDR3 is TGTGCCAGCAGTTTGGGGAGGGCCAGGGGTAATGAGCAGTTCTTC. Amino acids: CASSLGRARGNEQFF.